This T cell receptor (beta chain) was sequenced in a study of T cell repertoires in cytomegalovirus infection. TCRdb itself ran the reads through MiXCR, one entry per CDR3 protein. The repertoire consists of 110,000 to 150,000 distinct CDR3 sequences, with about 6.5% occurring once and the leading ten covering approximately 19%. Trimming took 7 bases from V and 1 from J, leaving 13 bases between them. The CDR3 length is 13 residues. Germline V gene sequence: CDR1 SQVTM, CDR2 ANQGSEA. In this sample, this clonotype turned up a few times. Sequencing was carried out using PBMCs. This sequence was found in a human donor in good health (CMV status not recorded). Some clones in this sample may be carry-over from other donors' samples. The rearrangement uses TRBV29-1 and TRBJ1-1; D is undetermined. This CDR3 is CSARVPPNTEAFF. The CDR3 region has the DNA TGCAGCGCAAGGGTCCCCCCGAACACTGAAGCTTTCTTT.